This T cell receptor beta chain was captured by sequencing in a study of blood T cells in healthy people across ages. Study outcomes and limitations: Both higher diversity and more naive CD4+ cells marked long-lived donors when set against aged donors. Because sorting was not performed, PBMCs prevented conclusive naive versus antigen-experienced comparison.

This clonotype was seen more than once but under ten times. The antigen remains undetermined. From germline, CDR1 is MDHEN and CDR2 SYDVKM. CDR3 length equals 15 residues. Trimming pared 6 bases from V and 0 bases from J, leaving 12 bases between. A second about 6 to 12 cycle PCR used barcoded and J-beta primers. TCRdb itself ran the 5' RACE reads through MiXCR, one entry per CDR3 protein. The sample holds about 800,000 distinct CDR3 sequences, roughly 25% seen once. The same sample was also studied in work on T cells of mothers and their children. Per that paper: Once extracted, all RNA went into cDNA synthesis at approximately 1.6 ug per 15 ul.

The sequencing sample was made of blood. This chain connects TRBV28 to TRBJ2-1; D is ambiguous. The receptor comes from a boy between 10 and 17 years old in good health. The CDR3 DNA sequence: TGTGCCAGCAGCCCCGTCCCGAGCTCCTACAATGAGCAGTTCTTC. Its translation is CASSPVPSSYNEQFF.